Listed below are T cell receptor beta chains from one sample, sequenced in a study of siplizumab effects on memory and regulatory T cells. Profiled with immunoSEQ multiplex PCR; TCRdb holds only in-frame clones, not every one. The table has about 97,000 clones, around nine tenths seen once. Sequencing used CD4+ T cells sorted from blood. Receptor source: a human donor in good health. CDR3s leave out the opening cysteine and the closing phenylalanine or tryptophan. The order of the fields is clone size, CDR3 length, J gene, V gene, CDR3 protein. Clone size is given for some rows only: seen once, a few or many times, or a class if the clone is expanded.

once,19,TRBJ2-3,TRBV4-1,ASSHHTTSGRVGRVQDTQY
few,9,TRBJ1-2,TRBV2,ASSGLYGYT
-,11,TRBJ2-1,TRBV5-1,ASSPTLGTEQF
-,13,TRBJ1-3,TRBV28,ASSLWGGSGNTIY
-,15,TRBJ2-7,TRBV5-1,ASSLAASKGRNYEQY
once,12,TRBJ2-2,TRBV30,ARGLGGNTGELF
-,13,TRBJ1-2,TRBV6-1,ASSELFDGVYGYT
-,11,TRBJ1-5,TRBV28,ASTPAGYQPQH
once,11,TRBJ2-4,TRBV6-4,ASSSQRGDIQY
-,14,TRBJ2-2,TRBV19,ASSDRDRVFGGELF
-,11,-,TRBV10-2,ASSESGRNEQY
-,11,TRBJ2-2,TRBV6-6,ASGVTNTGELF
-,13,TRBJ2-2,TRBV5-1,ASSRDRGDTGELF
-,14,TRBJ2-1,TRBV19,ASTDGSSGYYNEQF
-,12,TRBJ2-6,TRBV5-1,ASNIGSGANVLT
once,13,TRBJ2-3,TRBV5-5,ASSLSDFFTDTQY
once,14,TRBJ2-1,TRBV4-2,ASSQQNLGPAFEQF
-,9,TRBJ2-7,TRBV10-2,ASSAAYEQY
-,13,TRBJ2-5,TRBV7-9,ASSLASGGQETQY
-,13,TRBJ2-5,TRBV7-9,ASSLTSSYQETQY
-,14,TRBJ1-5,TRBV21-1,ASSKDLKGSHQPQH
-,14,TRBJ2-7,TRBV7-9,ASSLELIRSGYEQY